This entry is about one T cell receptor (beta chain). The CDR3 is made up of 15 amino acids. Germline lookup yields CDR1 SGHRS and CDR2 YFSETQ. Deletions cut 4 bases from V and 5 bases from J, with 16 bases between. From the RT-PCR reads, TCRdb called clonotypes with MiXCR, one entry per CDR3 protein. The sample contains about 680,000 distinct CDR3 sequences, about 14% of which appear only once. Sequenced material: memory CD4+ T cells from blood. The V call is TRBV5-1, the J call TRBJ2-1; possibly TRBD1 for D (6 bases). The TCR comes from a female donor in good health, serving as a healthy control. The CDR3 coding sequence is TGCGCCAGCAGCCGAGGTCAGGGGACCCACAATGAGCAGTTCTTC. Its translation is CASSRGQGTHNEQFF.